This TCR beta chain was identified during a study of PD-L1 blockade in urothelial cancer. Study background: The researchers analyzed blood 3 weeks (second dose) and 6 weeks after treatment start.

J gave up 4 bases and V 6 bases, and 3 bases lay outside the gene matches. CDR1 and CDR2 from the germline V gene are MGHRA and YSYEKL. The CDR3 loop spans 13 amino acids. Method: immunoSEQ multiplex PCR; TCRdb's copy keeps in-frame clones and lacks some. The data hold 35,000 to 45,000 clones, with around 80% observed a single time. The input for sequencing was PBMCs, taken around atezolizumab (anti-PD-L1) treatment. The chain couples TRBV4-1 to TRBJ2-7; 10 positions agree with TRBD2. This sequence was found in a man in his fifties or sixties with urothelial cancer. CDR3 in DNA: TGCGCCAGCAGACCTAGCGGGAGATACGAGCAGTACTTC. Protein: CASRPSGRYEQYF.